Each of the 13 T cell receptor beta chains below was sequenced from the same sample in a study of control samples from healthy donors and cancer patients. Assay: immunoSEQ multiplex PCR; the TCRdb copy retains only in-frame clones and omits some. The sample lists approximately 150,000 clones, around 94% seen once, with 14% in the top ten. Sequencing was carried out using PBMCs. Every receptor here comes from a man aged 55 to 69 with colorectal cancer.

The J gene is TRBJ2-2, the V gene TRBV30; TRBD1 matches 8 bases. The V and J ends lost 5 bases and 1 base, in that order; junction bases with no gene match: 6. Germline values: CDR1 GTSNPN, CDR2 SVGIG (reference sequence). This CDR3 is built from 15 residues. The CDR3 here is CAWVPGQVNTGELFF. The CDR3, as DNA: TGTGCCTGGGTTCCGGGACAGGTGAACACCGGGGAGCTGTTTTTT. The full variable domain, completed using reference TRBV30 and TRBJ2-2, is SQTIHQWPATLVQPVGSPLSLECTVEGTSNPNLYWYRQAAGRGLQLLFYSVGIGQISSEVPQNLSASRPQDRQFILSSKKLLLSDSGFYLCAWVPGQVNTGELFFGEGSRLTVL.

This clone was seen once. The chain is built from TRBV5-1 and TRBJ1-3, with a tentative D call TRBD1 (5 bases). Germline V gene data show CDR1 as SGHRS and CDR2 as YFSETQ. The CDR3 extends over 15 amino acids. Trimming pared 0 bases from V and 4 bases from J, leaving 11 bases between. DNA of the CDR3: TGCGCCAGCAGCTTGGAGCCAGGGTTAGGAAACACCATATATTTT. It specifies CASSLEPGLGNTIYF.

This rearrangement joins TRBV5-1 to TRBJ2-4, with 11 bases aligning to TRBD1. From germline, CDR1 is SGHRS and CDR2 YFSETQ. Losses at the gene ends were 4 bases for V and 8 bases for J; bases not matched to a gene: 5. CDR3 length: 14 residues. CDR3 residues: CASSVGQGEDIQYF. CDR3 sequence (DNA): TGCGCCAGCAGCGTGGGACAGGGGGAAGACATTCAGTACTTC.

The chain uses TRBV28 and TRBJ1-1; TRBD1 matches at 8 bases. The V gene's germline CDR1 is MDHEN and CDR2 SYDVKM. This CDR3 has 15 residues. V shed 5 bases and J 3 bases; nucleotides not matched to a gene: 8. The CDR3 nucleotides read TGTGCCAGCAGTCCTTACGGACAGGGCGACACTGAAGCTTTCTTT. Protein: CASSPYGQGDTEAFF.

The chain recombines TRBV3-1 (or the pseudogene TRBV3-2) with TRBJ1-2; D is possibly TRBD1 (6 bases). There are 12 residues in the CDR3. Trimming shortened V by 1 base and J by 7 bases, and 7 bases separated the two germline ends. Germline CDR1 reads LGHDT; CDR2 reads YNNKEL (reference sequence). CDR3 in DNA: TGTGCCAGCAGCCAAGCAGGGGCTGGCTACACCTTC. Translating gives CASSQAGAGYTF.

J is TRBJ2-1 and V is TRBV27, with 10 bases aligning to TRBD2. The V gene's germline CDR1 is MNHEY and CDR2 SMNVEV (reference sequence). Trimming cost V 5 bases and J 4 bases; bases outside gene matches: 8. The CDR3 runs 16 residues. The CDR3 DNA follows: TGTGCCAGCAGTCCCATAGCGGGGGGCCTTTACAATGAGCAGTTCTTC. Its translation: CASSPIAGGLYNEQFF.

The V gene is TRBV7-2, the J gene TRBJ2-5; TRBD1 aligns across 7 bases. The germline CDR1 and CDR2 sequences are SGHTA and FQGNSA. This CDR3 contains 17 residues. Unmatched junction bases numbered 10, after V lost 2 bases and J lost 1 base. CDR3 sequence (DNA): TGTGCCAGCAGCTTACGGGGCAGGGGGTCCTTCCAAGAGACCCAGTACTTC. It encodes CASSLRGRGSFQETQYF.

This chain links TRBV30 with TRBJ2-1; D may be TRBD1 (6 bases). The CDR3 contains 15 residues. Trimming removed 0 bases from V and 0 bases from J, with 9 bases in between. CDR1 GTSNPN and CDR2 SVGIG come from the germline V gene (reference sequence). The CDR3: CAWSVGGFSYNEQFF. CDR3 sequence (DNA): TGTGCCTGGAGTGTAGGGGGATTCTCCTACAATGAGCAGTTCTTC.

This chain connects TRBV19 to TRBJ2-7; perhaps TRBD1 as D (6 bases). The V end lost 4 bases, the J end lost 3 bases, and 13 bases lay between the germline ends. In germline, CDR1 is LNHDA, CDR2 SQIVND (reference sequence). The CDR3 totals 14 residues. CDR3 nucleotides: TGTGCCAGTAGTAGCAGGGGTTCGGGCTACGAGCAGTACTTC. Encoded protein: CASSSRGSGYEQYF. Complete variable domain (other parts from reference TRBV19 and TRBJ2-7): DGGITQSPKYLFRKEGQNVTLSCEQNLNHDAMYWYRQDPGQGLRLIYYSQIVNDFQKGDIAEGYSVSREKKESFPLTVTSAQKNPTAFYLCASSSRGSGYEQYFGPGTRLTVT.

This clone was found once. In DNA form, the CDR3 reads TGTGCCAGCTCACCTGAGCACCAAGAGACCCAGTACTTC. The encoded protein is CASSPEHQETQYF. The chain has TRBV18 and TRBJ2-5; D is undetermined. The CDR3 contains 13 residues. Germline V gives CDR1 KGHSH, CDR2 LQKENI. The V and J ends lost 3 bases and 0 bases respectively, with 5 bases between them.

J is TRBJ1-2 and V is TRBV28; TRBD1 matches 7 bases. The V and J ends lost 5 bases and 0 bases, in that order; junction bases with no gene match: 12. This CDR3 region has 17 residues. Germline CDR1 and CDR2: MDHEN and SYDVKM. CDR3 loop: CASSTRDSRLANYGYTF. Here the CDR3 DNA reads TGTGCCAGCAGTACCCGGGACAGCCGTTTAGCTAACTATGGCTACACCTTC.

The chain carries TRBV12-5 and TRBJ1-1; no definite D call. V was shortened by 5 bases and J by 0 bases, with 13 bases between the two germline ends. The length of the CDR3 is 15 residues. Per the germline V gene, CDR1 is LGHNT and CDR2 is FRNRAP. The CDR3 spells CASGPDLTMNTEAFF. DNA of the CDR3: TGTGCTAGTGGTCCCGACCTGACGATGAACACTGAAGCTTTCTTT.

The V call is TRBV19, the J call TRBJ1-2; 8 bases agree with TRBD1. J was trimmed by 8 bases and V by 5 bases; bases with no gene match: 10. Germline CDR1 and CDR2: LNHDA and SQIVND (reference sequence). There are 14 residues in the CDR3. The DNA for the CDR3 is TGTGCCAGTAGTGTACCGGGACAGGCTCCCGGCTACACCTTC. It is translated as CASSVPGQAPGYTF.